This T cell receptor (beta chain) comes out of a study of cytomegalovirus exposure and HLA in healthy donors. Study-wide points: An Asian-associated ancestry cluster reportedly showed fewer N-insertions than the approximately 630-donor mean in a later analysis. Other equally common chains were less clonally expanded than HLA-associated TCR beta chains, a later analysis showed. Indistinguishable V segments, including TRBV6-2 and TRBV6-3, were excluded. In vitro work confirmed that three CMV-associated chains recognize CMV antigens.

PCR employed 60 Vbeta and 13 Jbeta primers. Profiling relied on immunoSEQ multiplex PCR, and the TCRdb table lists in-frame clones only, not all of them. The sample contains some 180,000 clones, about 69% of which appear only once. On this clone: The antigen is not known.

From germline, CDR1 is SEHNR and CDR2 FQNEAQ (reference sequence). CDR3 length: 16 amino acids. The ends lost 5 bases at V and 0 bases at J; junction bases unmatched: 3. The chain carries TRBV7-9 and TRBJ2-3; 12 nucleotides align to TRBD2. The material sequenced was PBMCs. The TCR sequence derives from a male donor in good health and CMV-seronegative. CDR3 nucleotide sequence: TGTGCCAGCAGCATACTAGCGGGGGGAAGCACAGATACGCAGTATTTT. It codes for CASSILAGGSTDTQYF.